The 18 T cell receptor beta chains below all came from one sample that was sequenced in a study of cytomegalovirus exposure and HLA in healthy donors. PCR amplification relied on 60 Vbeta primers (plus 13 Jbeta primers). The table came from immunoSEQ multiplex PCR; TCRdb's copy has only in-frame clones and leaves some out. The sample lists more than 95,000 clones; approximately 80% were seen once. The sequenced material came from PBMCs. Receptor source: a middle-aged woman in good health and CMV-seropositive.

V usage is TRBV11-1 and J usage is TRBJ2-3; no clear D gene. The CDR3 length is 15 residues. V lost 5 bases, J lost 2 bases, and 14 bases lay in between. CDR1 and CDR2 from the germline V gene are SGHAT and FQDESV (reference sequence). CDR3 amino acids: CASSPQPEHTDTQYF. CDR3 bases: TGTGCCAGCAGCCCCCAACCCGAACACACAGATACGCAGTATTTT.

The chain couples TRBV6-6 to TRBJ2-7; D remains ambiguous. This CDR3 spans 14 amino acids. The ends were cut back, 0 bases at V and 0 bases at J, with 6 bases in the middle. The germline gives CDR1 MNHNY, CDR2 SVGAGI (reference sequence). DNA of the CDR3: TGTGCCAGCAGTTACTCCGCAGGCTCCTACGAGCAGTACTTC. It is translated as CASSYSAGSYEQYF.

This chain uses TRBV2 with TRBJ2-7, with 16 bases that match TRBD2. With V trimmed by 4 bases and J by 7 bases, 1 base remained unmatched. The germline V gene has CDR1 SNHLY and CDR2 FYNNEI. CDR3 length: 14 amino acids. The CDR3 region has the DNA TGTGCCAGCAGTGCGGGACTAGCGGGGGGGGAGCAGTACTTC. This gives the protein CASSAGLAGGEQYF.

The chain recombines TRBV28 with TRBJ1-2; 7 bases are shared with TRBD1. This CDR3 is 14 amino acids long. The J segment lost 7 bases and the V segment lost 5 bases, leaving 10 bases of the junction unmatched. Per germline, CDR1 MDHEN and CDR2 SYDVKM. CDR3 protein: CASSPQTGLGGYTF. DNA of the CDR3: TGTGCCAGCAGTCCCCAGACAGGGTTAGGTGGCTACACCTTC.

The chain uses TRBV15 and TRBJ2-7; 9 bases agree with TRBD1. The CDR3 is made up of 15 amino acids. J was trimmed by 4 bases and V by 6 bases; bases with no gene match: 10. Germline V lookup: CDR1 LNHNV, CDR2 YYDKDF (reference sequence). CDR3 sequence reads: CATRRPGTGIYEQYF. CDR3 sequence (DNA): TGTGCCACCAGGCGTCCCGGGACAGGGATATACGAGCAGTACTTC.

In its sample, this clone was seen a few times. This chain joins TRBV2 and TRBJ1-1; the match to TRBD1 covers 8 bases. CDR1 is SNHLY and CDR2 is FYNNEI in the germline V gene. CDR3 length: 14 amino acids. V was clipped by 5 bases and J by 6 bases; unmatched bases: 8. CDR3 protein: CASSPRQGRAEAFF. The DNA of the CDR3 is TGTGCCAGCAGTCCTAGACAGGGGAGAGCTGAAGCTTTCTTT.

This clone has at least ten counts. The chain has TRBV4-1 and TRBJ2-7; D not resolved. There are 13 residues in the CDR3. Deletions cut 9 bases from V and 1 base from J, with 13 bases between. Germline V lookup: CDR1 MGHRA, CDR2 YSYEKL. The CDR3 loop reads CASSGRSSYEQYF. CDR3 DNA: TGCGCCAGTTCCGGCAGGTCGTCCTACGAGCAGTACTTC.

The V and J genes are TRBV19 and TRBJ1-5; D is perhaps TRBD1 (5 bases). V was shortened by 9 bases and J by 6 bases, with 15 bases between the two germline ends. The germline gives CDR1 LNHDA, CDR2 SQIVND (reference sequence). The CDR3 is 13 residues long. CDR3 bases: TGTGCCAGCCGGGGGAGGGGTCTTCAGCCCCAGCATTTT. Its protein is CASRGRGLQPQHF.

The chain couples TRBV28 to TRBJ2-7; D possibly corresponds to TRBD1 (6 bases). There are 15 residues in the CDR3. V was cut by 6 bases and J by 3 bases, with 18 bases left in between. In germline, CDR1 is MDHEN, CDR2 SYDVKM. The CDR3 nucleotides read TGTGCCAGCAGCCCCCACAGGGTTCCCATCTACGAGCAGTACTTC. Translating gives CASSPHRVPIYEQYF.

The chain recombines TRBV5-1 with TRBJ2-1, with a possible D match to TRBD2 (5 bases). The CDR3 consists of 15 residues. V was shortened by 1 base and J by 2 bases, with 10 bases between the two germline ends. Germline CDR1 is SGHRS and CDR2 is YFSETQ. CDR3 coding DNA: TGCGCCAGCAGCTTGCAAGGGAGCCCCTACAATGAGCAGTTCTTC. This encodes CASSLQGSPYNEQFF.

The chain employs TRBV19 and TRBJ2-2; D is possibly TRBD1 (6 bases). This CDR3 comprises 17 residues. V shed 6 bases and J shed 5 bases, with 22 bases lying between them. Germline CDR1 is LNHDA and CDR2 is SQIVND (reference sequence). The CDR3 DNA reads TGTGCCAGTAGACCGCCGGGGCAGGGGAAGGGAACCGGGGAGCTGTTTTTT. It codes for CASRPPGQGKGTGELFF.

The chain links TRBV19 to TRBJ1-1, with D uncertain. The CDR3 length is 14 residues. The germline gives CDR1 LNHDA, CDR2 SQIVND (reference sequence). V was clipped by 2 bases and J by 1 base, with 8 bases between them. CDR3 in amino acids: CASSIHSRNTEAFF. CDR3 coding DNA: TGTGCCAGTAGTATACACTCCCGGAACACTGAAGCTTTCTTT.

V is TRBV28 and J is TRBJ2-7; TRBD2 is a possible D gene (5 bases). This CDR3 is 15 amino acids long. The germline V gene encodes CDR1 MDHEN and CDR2 SYDVKM. Trimming removed 2 bases at V and 0 bases at J, with 11 bases between. CDR3 DNA sequence: TGTGCCAGCAGTTTAAGGAGGTGGAGCTCCTACGAGCAGTACTTC. It yields the protein CASSLRRWSSYEQYF.

CDR3 in DNA: TGTGCCAGCAGTTTACGCGGGGGTTGGGAAAAACTGTTTTTT. It encodes CASSLRGGWEKLFF. The rearrangement joins TRBV28 to TRBJ1-4; a possible D gene is TRBD1 (5 bases). The CDR3 is made up of 14 amino acids. V lost 2 bases and J 8 bases, leaving 12 bases between the germline ends. Germline V gives CDR1 MDHEN, CDR2 SYDVKM. Supplemented by reference TRBV28 and TRBJ1-4, the full variable domain reads DVKVTQSSRYLVKRTGEKVFLECVQDMDHENMFWYRQDPGLGLRLIYFSYDVKMKEKGDIPEGYSVSREKKERFSLILESASTNQTSMYLCASSLRGGWEKLFFGSGTQLSVL.

About this clone itself: A junction end diverges from the germline sequence, so it may reflect a read error. This rearrangement joins TRBV7-9 to TRBJ2-7; 9 bases align to TRBD2. Germline V gene lookup returns CDR1 SEHNR and CDR2 FQNEAQ (reference sequence). This CDR3 is built from 19 residues. The CDR3 DNA is TGTTCCAGCAGCGCCCGACACTTAGGGGGGCTAGCGGGGCTCTACGAGCAGTACTTC. Protein product: CSSSARHLGGLAGLYEQYF.

This clone has only one observation. The CDR3 loop is CASSLQGASRTYEQYF. CDR3 nucleotides: TGTGCCAGCAGCTTACAGGGGGCGAGCCGAACCTACGAGCAGTACTTC. The chain uses TRBV21-1 and TRBJ2-7; no DNA check was done on the table's D call, TRBD1. TRBV21-1 is a documented pseudogene. CDR3 length: 16 amino acids.

This clone was observed a handful of times. V and J are TRBV28 and TRBJ2-1; D possibly corresponds to TRBD2 (6 bases). Germline V gives CDR1 MDHEN, CDR2 SYDVKM. The V and J ends lost 5 bases and 0 bases respectively, with 11 bases between them. This CDR3 spans 15 amino acids. The CDR3: CASSPSARSYNEQFF. In nucleotides, the CDR3 is TGTGCCAGCAGTCCTAGCGCCCGCTCCTACAATGAGCAGTTCTTC.

The chain recombines TRBV11-2 with TRBJ2-7; 9 bases are shared with TRBD2. V trimming: 4 bases; J trimming: 6 bases; junction bases outside the gene matches: 10. From germline, CDR1 is SGHAT and CDR2 FQNNGV. The CDR3 is 15 amino acids. CDR3 protein: CASSSGGREGFEQYF. CDR3 DNA: TGTGCCAGCAGCTCGGGGGGGCGGGAGGGGTTCGAGCAGTACTTC.